The 10 T cell receptor beta chains below were found in one sample sequenced in a study of glioma-infiltrating T cells. Amplification of TCR alpha and beta CDR3 regions from RNA used iRepertoire nested multiplex PCR. Via MiXCR, TCRdb re-called the multiplex PCR reads, giving one row per CDR3 protein. The data show 5,500 to 7,000 distinct CDR3 sequences, 28% seen once. Sequencing was performed on glioma tissue, nonneoplastic brain tissue, or PBMCs (not recorded which). All receptors come from a human donor with low-grade glioma or glioblastoma, undergoing nonglioma brain surgery, or in good health (not recorded which).

This clonotype is medium-sized by share. The rearrangement links TRBV14 to TRBJ2-5; D perhaps matches TRBD1 (5 bases). This CDR3 is 13 amino acids long. CDR1 and CDR2 (germline): SGHDN, FVKESK. The V end lost 4 bases, the J end lost 5 bases, and 11 bases lay between the germline ends. The CDR3 bases are TGTGCCAGCAGCCGTCAGGGCCCCGAGACCCAGTACTTC. The encoded protein is CASSRQGPETQYF.

This clonotype came up many times. The chain joins TRBV2 to TRBJ2-7; possible D gene TRBD2, 6 bases. The germline CDR1 and CDR2 sequences are SNHLY and FYNNEI. The CDR3 extends over 15 amino acids. The germline V and J ends were trimmed by 9 bases and 6 bases, with 24 bases remaining between them. CDR3 in amino acids: CASATLARKEGEQYF. CDR3 nucleotide sequence: TGTGCCAGTGCTACACTAGCAAGGAAAGAGGGCGAGCAGTACTTC.

This clonotype is termed large (0.1 to 1%). The chain links TRBV6-1 to TRBJ2-3; 7 bases are shared with TRBD2. Germline CDR1 MNHNS, CDR2 SASEGT. This CDR3 is 12 amino acids long. V was pared by 6 bases and J by 5 bases, with 2 bases of the junction left unmatched. The CDR3 spells CASSGRRDTQYF. Here the CDR3 DNA reads TGTGCCAGCAGCGGGAGGAGAGATACGCAGTATTTT.

On this clonotype itself: Since a much larger clone is just one base distant, this may be a read error. The rearrangement uses TRBV29-1 and TRBJ2-1; the match to TRBD2 covers 10 bases. From germline, CDR1 is SQVTM and CDR2 ANQGSEA. The CDR3 is 13 residues long. CDR3 DNA sequence: TGCAGCGCCCGGACTAGCGGCTACAATAAGCAGTTCTTC. It yields the protein CSARTSGYNKQFF.

This clonotype was seen only once. J is TRBJ2-1 and V is TRBV28; D is possibly TRBD2 (6 bases). Trimming removed 5 bases from V and 4 bases from J, with 18 bases in between. The CDR3 contains 16 residues. Germline CDR1 is MDHEN and CDR2 is SYDVKM. The CDR3 protein is CASSNPGGIRYNEQFF. The DNA for the CDR3 is TGTGCCAGCAGTAATCCCGGGGGTATAAGGTACAATGAGCAGTTCTTC.

This clonotype qualifies as large. This chain's CDR3 is CASSELYRTEAFF. For the CDR3, the DNA is TGTGCCAGCAGCGAACTCTACAGGACTGAAGCTTTCTTT. The chain has TRBV7-2 and TRBJ1-1; tentatively, D is TRBD1 (5 bases). The CDR3 is 13 residues long. Germline V lookup: CDR1 SGHTA, CDR2 FQGNSA. V was shortened by 5 bases and J by 5 bases, with 12 bases between the two germline ends. Together with reference TRBV7-2 and TRBJ1-1, the CDR3 gives the full variable domain: GAGVSQSPSNKVTEKGKDVELRCDPISGHTALYWYRQSLGQGLEFLIYFQGNSAPDKSGLPSDRFSAERTGGSVSTLTIQRTQQEDSAVYLCASSELYRTEAFFGQGTRLTVV.

A word on this clonotype: The conserved final phenylalanine or tryptophan is absent from the CDR3, which likely points to a read error. It is unclear where the CDR3 begins or ends on the DNA, so no DNA is shown, and the CDR3 is as TCRdb lists it. The CDR3 reads CASSRLAEANDPFL. The chain combines TRBV7-2 with TRBJ2-1; the table's D call of TRBD2 was not tested on the DNA. A total of 14 residues make up the CDR3, ends included. The germline V gene has CDR1 SGHTA and CDR2 FQGNSA.

This clonotype was counted many times. At one of its ends the junction is not consistent with the germline gene, which may arise from a read error. This chain connects TRBV7-7 to TRBJ2-3, with 9 nucleotides matching TRBD2. The CDR3 extends over 15 amino acids. CDR1 and CDR2 from the germline V gene are SSHAT and FNYEAQ (reference sequence). CDR3 amino acids: CASSLAGASTDTQYF. For the CDR3, the DNA is TGTGCTAGCAGCTTAGCGGGAGCTAGCACAGATACGCAGTATTTT.

The chain joins TRBV4-2 to TRBJ1-2; D is unclear. This CDR3 is 13 amino acids long. Germline V gene data show CDR1 as LGHNA and CDR2 as YNFKEQ. V dropped 0 bases and J dropped 10 bases, with 12 bases sitting between them. CDR3 loop: CASSQDADYNYTF. As DNA, the CDR3 is TGTGCCAGCAGCCAAGATGCGGACTATAACTACACCTTC.

This clonotype is medium-sized by share. DNA of the CDR3: TGCAGTGCTAGCCCGACAGGTCTCAATCAGCCCCAGCATTTT. This encodes CSASPTGLNQPQHF. The chain combines TRBV20-1 with TRBJ1-5, with D maybe TRBD1 (6 bases). CDR3 length: 14 amino acids. V dropped 3 bases and J dropped 3 bases, with 12 bases sitting between them. The germline V gene has CDR1 DFQATT and CDR2 SNEGSKA (reference sequence).